This TCR beta chain was sequenced in a study of blood T cells in healthy people across ages. A second PCR of roughly 7 to 11 cycles used a sample-barcoded 5' primer and a J-beta primer mix. Researchers report that each sample yielded at least 2.5 million CDR3-containing paired-end reads. TCRdb itself ran the 5' RACE reads through MiXCR, one entry per CDR3 protein. This table holds hundreds of thousands of distinct CDR3 sequences, roughly 35% found once. Deletions cut 6 bases from V and 4 bases from J, with 7 bases between. This CDR3 is 12 amino acids long. This TCR came from a man aged 18 to 30 in good health. The chain couples TRBV12-3 or TRBV12-4 to TRBJ1-5; unclear D gene. The material sequenced was blood. CDR3: CASSPTNQPQHF. The CDR3 nucleotides read TGTGCCAGCAGCCCGACTAATCAGCCCCAGCATTTT.